The entry below describes one T cell receptor (beta chain). Germline-derived CDR1 and CDR2 are SGHRS and YFSETQ. This CDR3 has 18 amino acids. V was pared by 1 base and J by 5 bases, with 24 bases between. Only in-frame clones appear in the TCRdb table, and some are missing; sequencing was by immunoSEQ multiplex PCR. Found here are 77,000 or so clones, 75% to 90% of them singletons; the top ten hold less than 0.7%. This entry comes from a study of OX40 agonist ivuxolimab in advanced cancers. The rearrangement links TRBV5-1 to TRBJ1-1; D is perhaps TRBD1 (6 bases). The receptor comes from an adult with an advanced solid tumor such as melanoma, head and neck, liver or kidney cancer. Sample: CD4+ or CD8+ T cells sorted from blood, taken in a trial of the OX40 agonist ivuxolimab. Written as DNA, the CDR3 is TGCGCCAGCAGCTTGCTTTCCCAGGGCGGGGGCCGTTTAACTGAAGCTTTCTTT. Its translation is CASSLLSQGGGRLTEAFF. The whole variable domain, remainder taken from reference TRBV5-1 and TRBJ1-1, is KAGVTQTPRYLIKTRGQQVTLSCSPISGHRSVSWYQQTPGQGLQFLFEYFSETQRNKGNFPGRFSGRQFSNSRSEMNVSTLELGDSALYLCASSLLSQGGGRLTEAFFGQGTRLTVV.